This TCR beta chain came from a study of regulatory dendritic cells for organ transplantation. TCRdb keeps only in-frame clones here, not all; method: immunoSEQ multiplex PCR. This sample yields about 34,000 clones, of which around nine tenths are seen a single time; over 0.055% belongs to the top ten. Naive CD45RA+ and memory CD45RO+ CD4+ or CD8+ T cells were FACS-sorted. For this clone: Its antigen is undetermined.

Trimming cost V 1 base and J 1 base; bases outside gene matches: 11. CDR1 is KGHSH, CDR2 LQKENI, per germline. The CDR3 runs to 20 residues. Overall study findings and caveats: Memory CD8+ clonal expansion seemed more limited with regulatory than mature dendritic cells. Memory CD8+ T cells were the most oligoclonal; naive cells were highly diverse.

The source of this sequence is a human donor in good health. Sequencing used naive CD4+ T cells from blood. The subset is: CD45RA+ naive T cells. The chain is built from TRBV18 and TRBJ2-1; 12 bases match TRBD2. CDR3 residues: CASSPRGLAGGPVSYNEQFF. In DNA, the CDR3 is TGTGCCAGCTCACCACGGGGGCTAGCGGGAGGGCCAGTATCCTACAATGAGCAGTTCTTC.